The 24 T cell receptor beta chains presented below share a single source sample, sequenced in a study of CD8 T cells in Susac syndrome. Reverse transcription of about 0.5 to 1 ug RNA was carried out with random hexamers. MiXCR was run by TCRdb on the immunoSEQ multiplex PCR reads, yielding one entry per CDR3 protein. The sample contains 100,000 to 150,000 distinct CDR3 sequences, 90% to 95% of which appear only once. The specimen was CD4+ T cells from PBMCs. These receptors all stem from a human donor in good health.

The J gene is TRBJ2-2, the V gene TRBV5-1; D not certain. The CDR3 sequence is 14 residues long. Trimming pared 4 bases from V and 1 base from J, leaving 8 bases between. Germline CDR1 reads SGHRS; CDR2 reads YFSETQ. DNA for the CDR3: TGCGCCAGCAGCCCGAGCCTGAACACCGGGGAGCTGTTTTTT. Residues: CASSPSLNTGELFF.

The J gene is TRBJ2-1, the V gene TRBV30, with a possible D match to TRBD1 (6 bases). This CDR3 comprises 14 residues. V was shortened by 0 bases and J by 7 bases, with 13 bases between the two germline ends. The V gene's germline CDR1 is GTSNPN and CDR2 SVGIG (reference sequence). The CDR3 sequence: CAWSVSIRGNEQFF. CDR3 nucleotide sequence: TGTGCCTGGAGTGTGTCAATCAGGGGAAATGAGCAGTTCTTC.

The chain has TRBV29-1 and TRBJ1-1; unclear D gene. The CDR3 contains 15 residues. V lost 4 bases, J lost 6 bases, and 21 bases lay in between. Germline-derived CDR1 and CDR2 are SQVTM and ANQGSEA. CDR3 DNA sequence: TGCAGCGTTGTTCTCGGGTGGAAGGGTTCCCCTGAAGCTTTCTTT. Translating it yields CSVVLGWKGSPEAFF.

The CDR3 sequence is CSARRTGGLDYEQYF. The CDR3 DNA reads as TGCAGTGCTAGACGGACAGGGGGCCTGGACTACGAGCAGTACTTC. The rearrangement uses TRBV20-1 and TRBJ2-7, with 11 bases lining up with TRBD1. Germline CDR1 reads DFQATT; CDR2 reads SNEGSKA (reference sequence). After removal of 2 bases from V and 3 bases from J, the junction contained 6 bases not matched to a gene. The CDR3 sequence is 15 residues long.

This clonotype was counted only a few times. The chain joins TRBV29-1 to TRBJ1-1; D uncertain. V gave up 4 bases and J gave up 1 base, with 7 bases separating them. This CDR3 region has 12 residues. Germline-derived CDR1 and CDR2 are SQVTM and ANQGSEA. CDR3 loop: CSVGAGNTEAFF. The CDR3 region has the DNA TGCAGCGTTGGGGCGGGGAACACTGAAGCTTTCTTT.

This chain uses TRBV6-5 with TRBJ1-1; 7 bases are shared with TRBD1. The CDR3 is 15 residues long. Losses at the gene ends were 1 base for V and 5 bases for J; bases not matched to a gene: 7. The germline gives CDR1 MNHEY, CDR2 SVGAGI. CDR3 coding DNA: TGTGCCAGCAGTTACTGGAAGGGGGCTGGGACTGAAGCTTTCTTT. As protein: CASSYWKGAGTEAFF.

The rearrangement links TRBV6-5 to TRBJ1-5; a possible D gene is TRBD1 (5 bases). The CDR3 loop spans 15 amino acids. Per the germline V gene, CDR1 is MNHEY and CDR2 is SVGAGI. Trimming took 0 bases from V and 7 from J, leaving 13 bases between them. CDR3 sequence reads: CASSYSIGGGQPQHF. CDR3 DNA: TGTGCCAGCAGTTACTCGATCGGGGGAGGACAGCCCCAGCATTTT.

This chain joins TRBV29-1 and TRBJ2-7, with TRBD2 as a possible D gene (6 bases). Germline V gene data show CDR1 as SQVTM and CDR2 as ANQGSEA. Trimming took 5 bases from V and 1 from J, leaving 9 bases between them. The CDR3 runs to 12 residues. The CDR3: CSVLEGSYEQYF. In DNA, the CDR3 is TGCAGCGTTTTGGAGGGATCCTACGAGCAGTACTTC.

This clonotype was seen only once. The chain recombines TRBV19 with TRBJ1-2; maybe TRBD1 (6 bases). The V and J ends lost 6 bases and 2 bases respectively, with 25 bases between them. From germline, CDR1 is LNHDA and CDR2 SQIVND (reference sequence). The CDR3 has 18 residues. The chain's CDR3 is CASRLPAIHRDINYGYTF. CDR3 DNA: TGTGCCAGTAGGCTGCCTGCGATTCACAGGGACATCAACTATGGCTACACCTTC.

The rearrangement joins TRBV12-3 or TRBV12-4 to TRBJ2-2; tentatively, D is TRBD2 (6 bases). This CDR3 spans 17 amino acids. V shed 2 bases and J shed 1 base, with 14 bases lying between them. The CDR3 sequence: CASSLRGGGLNTGELFF. DNA of the CDR3: TGTGCCAGCAGTTTAAGGGGAGGCGGGTTGAACACCGGGGAGCTGTTTTTT.

The J gene is TRBJ1-1, the V gene TRBV5-1, with 8 positions matching TRBD1. CDR3 length equals 13 residues. CDR1 and CDR2 (germline): SGHRS, YFSETQ. V lost 4 bases and J lost 1; bases outside the gene matches: 0. The DNA for the CDR3 is TGCGCCAGCAGCGGACAGGGGAACACTGAAGCTTTCTTT. This translates into CASSGQGNTEAFF.

This CDR3 is CASSQELRVPGNTIYF. The CDR3 DNA is TGTGCCAGCAGCCAAGAATTAAGGGTCCCAGGAAACACCATATATTTT. The genes are TRBV3-1 and TRBJ1-3; D is uncertain. Germline V gene lookup returns CDR1 LGHDT and CDR2 YNNKEL (reference sequence). V dropped 0 bases and J dropped 4 bases, with 13 bases sitting between them. The CDR3 has 16 amino acids.

The chain links TRBV9 to TRBJ2-3; 8 bases are a match to TRBD1. V gave up 5 bases and J gave up 4 bases; unmatched junction bases: 9. Germline CDR1 is SGDLS and CDR2 is YYNGEE. This CDR3 has 15 amino acids. The CDR3 DNA reads TGTGCCAGCAGTGTCCAGGGGGCTTGGGCAGATACGCAGTATTTT. Amino acid sequence: CASSVQGAWADTQYF.

The chain is built from TRBV27 and TRBJ2-1; 10 nucleotides align to TRBD1. The CDR3 spans 15 residues. The V gene's germline CDR1 is MNHEY and CDR2 SMNVEV (reference sequence). Losses at the gene ends were 5 bases for V and 3 bases for J; bases not matched to a gene: 4. The CDR3 region has the DNA TGTGCCAGCAGTCCCTGGACAGGGGGCTACAATGAGCAGTTCTTC. Protein: CASSPWTGGYNEQFF.

The V call is TRBV30, the J call TRBJ1-4; D remains ambiguous. The V gene lost 1 base and the J gene lost 11 bases, with 17 bases spanning the gap. The CDR3 contains 14 residues. Looked up from germline, CDR1 is GTSNPN and CDR2 is SVGIG (reference sequence). The CDR3 loop reads CAWSASPPVGKLFF. The CDR3 DNA follows: TGTGCCTGGAGTGCTTCCCCACCCGTGGGGAAACTGTTTTTT.

The V gene is TRBV5-4, the J gene TRBJ2-1; 8 bases map to TRBD2. Germline assignment: CDR1 SGHNT and CDR2 YYREEE (reference sequence). The CDR3 contains 15 residues. The V gene end was trimmed by 2 bases and the J gene end by 7 bases; junction bases not matched to a gene: 8. This CDR3 is CASSLLGGGINEQFF. The CDR3 DNA is TGTGCCAGCAGCTTACTCGGCGGGGGGATTAATGAGCAGTTCTTC. Complete variable domain (other parts from reference TRBV5-4 and TRBJ2-1): ETGVTQSPTHLIKTRGQQVTLRCSSQSGHNTVSWYQQALGQGPQFIFQYYREEENGRGNFPPRFSGLQFPNYSSELNVNALELDDSALYLCASSLLGGGINEQFFGPGTRLTVL.

The V call is TRBV19, the J call TRBJ2-1, with 9 bases identical to TRBD2. Germline V gives CDR1 LNHDA, CDR2 SQIVND (reference sequence). CDR3 length equals 21 residues. Unmatched junction bases numbered 21, after V lost 2 bases and J lost 4 bases. The CDR3 loop is CASSITSRARGAGGRYNEQFF. The CDR3 DNA follows: TGTGCCAGTAGTATAACCTCCCGGGCCCGAGGGGCGGGAGGGCGTTACAATGAGCAGTTCTTC.

This chain joins TRBV12-3 or TRBV12-4 and TRBJ2-7; 10 bases fit TRBD2. The V segment lost 3 bases and the J segment 4 bases; nucleotides outside the gene matches: 3. The length of the CDR3 is 14 residues. CDR3 sequence: CASSFETSGYEQYF. CDR3 coding DNA: TGTGCCAGCAGTTTCGAGACTAGCGGGTACGAGCAGTACTTC.

The gene calls are TRBV12-3 or TRBV12-4 and TRBJ2-4; 7 bases map to TRBD2. This CDR3 comprises 15 residues. V shed 5 bases, J shed 6 bases, and the junction held 10 bases outside the gene matches. CDR3 DNA: TGTGCCAGCAGTCCCATGGGAGGGCCGGGAAACATTCAGTACTTC. Its translation is CASSPMGGPGNIQYF.

The chain links TRBV2 to TRBJ1-2; D remains unclear. The V and J ends lost 1 base and 2 bases respectively, with 5 bases between them. The CDR3 has 13 amino acids. CDR1 and CDR2 from the germline V gene are SNHLY and FYNNEI. CDR3 DNA sequence: TGTGCCAGCAGTGAAGGGGTCAACTATGGCTACACCTTC. Protein: CASSEGVNYGYTF. Drawing the rest from reference TRBV2 and TRBJ1-2, the complete variable domain is EPEVTQTPSHQVTQMGQEVILRCVPISNHLYFYWYRQILGQKVEFLVSFYNNEISEKSEIFDDQFSVERPDGSNFTLKIRSTKLEDSAMYFCASSEGVNYGYTFGSGTRLTVV.

The chain links TRBV27 to TRBJ1-2, with 7 bases fitting TRBD1. This CDR3 region has 13 residues. Germline CDR1 reads MNHEY; CDR2 reads SMNVEV (reference sequence). Trimming took 8 bases from V and 8 from J; bases not matched to a gene: 11. The CDR3 loop is CASGSRTGYGYTF. The CDR3 nucleotides read TGTGCCAGCGGATCCCGGACAGGTTACGGCTACACCTTC.

CDR3 region: CATSGKLADSYNEQFF. The DNA of the CDR3 is TGTGCCACCAGTGGTAAACTAGCCGATTCCTACAATGAGCAGTTCTTC. This chain uses TRBV24-1 with TRBJ2-1, with D perhaps TRBD2 (6 bases). The germline V gene encodes CDR1 KGHDR and CDR2 SFDVKD. The CDR3 is 16 residues long. V was pared by 5 bases and J by 1 base, with 14 bases between.

The rearrangement links TRBV20-1 to TRBJ2-4, with D perhaps matching TRBD1 or TRBD2 (5 bases each). Per germline, CDR1 DFQATT and CDR2 SNEGSKA (reference sequence). The CDR3 runs 13 residues. V was pared by 6 bases and J by 4 bases, with 13 bases between. CDR3 nucleotides: TGCAGTGCCATGGGGGACGGTAAAAACATTCAGTACTTC. Translation: CSAMGDGKNIQYF.

The CDR3 nucleotides read TGTGCCAGCAGCCGACGAGGGACAGGCACATTCGAGCAGTACTTC. Translating it yields CASSRRGTGTFEQYF. The rearrangement links TRBV5-6 to TRBJ2-7; 8 nucleotides line up with TRBD1. The V gene end was trimmed by 4 bases and the J gene end by 6 bases; junction bases not matched to a gene: 12. The CDR3 runs to 15 residues. The germline V gene has CDR1 SGHDT and CDR2 YYEEEE.